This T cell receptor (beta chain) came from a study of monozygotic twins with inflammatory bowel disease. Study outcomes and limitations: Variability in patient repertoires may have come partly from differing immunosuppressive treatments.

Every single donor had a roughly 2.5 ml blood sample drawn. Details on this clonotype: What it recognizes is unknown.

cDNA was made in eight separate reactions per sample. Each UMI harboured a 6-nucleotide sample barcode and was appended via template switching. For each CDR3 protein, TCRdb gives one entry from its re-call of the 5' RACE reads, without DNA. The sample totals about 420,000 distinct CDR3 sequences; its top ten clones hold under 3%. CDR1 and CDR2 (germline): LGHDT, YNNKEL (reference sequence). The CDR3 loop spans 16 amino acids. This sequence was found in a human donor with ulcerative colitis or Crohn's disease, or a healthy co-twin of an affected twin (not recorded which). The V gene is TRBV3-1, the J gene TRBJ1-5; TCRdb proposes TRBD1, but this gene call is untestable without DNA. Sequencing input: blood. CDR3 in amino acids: CASSQGGAYSNQPQHF.